This is a list of T cell receptor beta chains from one sample in a study of T cell responses to AZD1222 COVID-19 vaccine. Generated by immunoSEQ multiplex PCR, the TCRdb table keeps only in-frame clones and is missing some. The sample lists 250,000 to 300,000 clones, around 93% occurring once. The sample in question was peripheral blood, obtained 28 days after the second AZD1222 dose. Source of these receptors: an adult who received the AZD1222 COVID-19 vaccine. CDR3s include the opening cysteine and the closing phenylalanine or tryptophan. Size is omitted from some rows. Given values are once, few, many or a class for expanded clones.

CARRQNPDTQYF TRBV5-3 . TRBJ2-3
CASSLVSYNSPLHF TRBV27 . TRBJ1-6
CASAVGAGSFVEQYF TRBV16 . TRBJ2-7
CASSPLDPPEGYTF TRBV18 . TRBJ1-2
CASSLRQGSNQPQHF TRBV27 . TRBJ1-5
CASSQVRVTMRQYF TRBV5-6 . TRBJ2-7
CASRDRLNEKLFF TRBV19 once TRBJ1-4
CASRLFGDQPQHF TRBV6-5 . TRBJ1-5
CASTPSRARNTEAFF TRBV19 . TRBJ1-1
CASSARPSTGELFF TRBV7-9 . TRBJ2-2